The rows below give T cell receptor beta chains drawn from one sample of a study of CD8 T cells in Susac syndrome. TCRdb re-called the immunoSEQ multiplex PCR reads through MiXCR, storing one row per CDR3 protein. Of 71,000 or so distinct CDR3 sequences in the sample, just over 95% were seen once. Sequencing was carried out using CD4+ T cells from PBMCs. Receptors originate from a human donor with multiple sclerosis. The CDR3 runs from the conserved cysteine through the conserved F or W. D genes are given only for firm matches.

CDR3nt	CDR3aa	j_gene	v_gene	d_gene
TGTGCCACCCTGCGGGCCCTAGGAGGGAAAGCTTTCTTT	CATLRALGGKAFF	TRBJ1-1	TRBV7-8	NA
TGTGCCAGCACCGAACTGACAAGAGAGACCCAGTACTTC	CASTELTRETQYF	TRBJ2-5	TRBV6-2/TRBV6-3	NA
TGCAGTGCTACCGGCCCCTCCTACGAGCAGTACTTC	CSATGPSYEQYF	TRBJ2-7	TRBV20-1	NA
TGCAGTGCGCCTAGCGACTCCTACAATGAGCAGTTCTTC	CSAPSDSYNEQFF	TRBJ2-1	TRBV20-1	NA
TGTGCCAGCAGTGGACAGGGAGGAAACTCACCCCTCCACTTT	CASSGQGGNSPLHF	TRBJ1-6	TRBV6-2/TRBV6-3	TRBD1
TGTGCCAGCTCACCTGATAGTAATCAGCCCCAGCATTTT	CASSPDSNQPQHF	TRBJ1-5	TRBV18	NA
TGTGCCAGCTCACCCGTAGCGGGAAGCACAGATACGCAGTATTTT	CASSPVAGSTDTQYF	TRBJ2-3	TRBV18	TRBD2
TGCGCCAGCAGCTTGCGACAGGGTAGGGGAAACACTGAAGCTTTCTTT	CASSLRQGRGNTEAFF	TRBJ1-1	TRBV5-1	TRBD1
TGTGCCAGCAGCACGACAGGGACCATGGAGACCCAGTACTTC	CASSTTGTMETQYF	TRBJ2-5	TRBV7-2	TRBD1
TGTGCCAGCAGTTCGGGGGACAGGGGGCTCAGGGGCGAGCAGTACTTC	CASSSGDRGLRGEQYF	TRBJ2-7	TRBV27	TRBD1